This TCR beta chain comes out of a study of T cells in Graves' hyperthyroidism and ophthalmopathy. Study outcomes and limitations: Blood also showed most of the thyroid clonotypes that were expanded above 0.001.

Germline V gene sequence: CDR1 SEHNR, CDR2 FQNEAQ (reference sequence). The V gene lost 3 bases and the J gene lost 0 bases, with 12 bases spanning the gap. This CDR3 is 16 amino acids long. Patients affected by ophthalmopathy presented a Clinical Activity Score of at least 3, a NOSPECS grade of at least 4, and disease duration below 3 months. Every diagnosis used clinical symptoms, serum thyroxine and TRAb, thyroid ultrasound and orbital computed tomography. The authors obtained PBMCs from more than 8 ml of fresh peripheral blood. TCR beta CDR3 regions were amplified from RNA. First-round RT-PCR targeting the TCR CDR3 was performed with the HTBI primer set. MiXCR, run by TCRdb on the multiplex PCR reads, gives a single entry per CDR3 protein. The table has roughly 500,000 distinct CDR3 sequences, less than 25% seen once. A remark on this clonotype: The antigen is undetermined.

The TCR sequence derives from a woman aged 25-40 years with Graves' ophthalmopathy. The chain has TRBV7-9 and TRBJ2-4; D may match TRBD1 or TRBD2 (5 bases each). Sequenced input: blood. For the CDR3, the DNA is TGTGCCAGCAGCTTCCTTACCGGGACAGCCAAAAACATTCAGTACTTC. It codes for CASSFLTGTAKNIQYF. Complete variable domain (other parts from reference TRBV7-9 and TRBJ2-4): DTGVSQNPRHKITKRGQNVTFRCDPISEHNRLYWYRQTLGQGPEFLTYFQNEAQLEKSRLLSDRFSAERPKGSFSTLEIQRTEQGDSAMYLCASSFLTGTAKNIQYFGAGTRLSVL.